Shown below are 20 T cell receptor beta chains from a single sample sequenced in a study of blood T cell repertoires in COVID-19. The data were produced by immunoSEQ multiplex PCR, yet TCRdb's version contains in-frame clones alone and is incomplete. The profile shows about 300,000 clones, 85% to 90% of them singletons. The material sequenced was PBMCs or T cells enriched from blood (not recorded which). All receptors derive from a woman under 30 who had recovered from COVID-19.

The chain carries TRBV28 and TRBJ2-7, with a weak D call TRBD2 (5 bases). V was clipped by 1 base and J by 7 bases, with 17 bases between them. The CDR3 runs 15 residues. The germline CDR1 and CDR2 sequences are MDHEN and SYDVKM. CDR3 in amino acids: CASSLFGTTIEEQYF. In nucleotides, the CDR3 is TGTGCCAGCAGTTTATTCGGTACGACTATCGAAGAGCAGTACTTC.

CDR3 bases: TGTGCCAGTAGTCCCCGGAGGGAACGGGGCTACACCTTC. Protein: CASSPRRERGYTF. V usage is TRBV19 and J usage is TRBJ1-2; D not resolved. Germline V lookup: CDR1 LNHDA, CDR2 SQIVND (reference sequence). The V gene lost 5 bases and the J gene lost 8 bases, with 15 bases spanning the gap. The length of the CDR3 is 13 residues.

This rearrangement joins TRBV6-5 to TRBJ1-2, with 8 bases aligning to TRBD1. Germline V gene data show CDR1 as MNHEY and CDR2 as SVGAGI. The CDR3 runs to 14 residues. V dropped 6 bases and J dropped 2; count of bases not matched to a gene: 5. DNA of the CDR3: TGTGCCAGCAGACCTCACAGGGGGAACTATGGCTACACCTTC. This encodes CASRPHRGNYGYTF.

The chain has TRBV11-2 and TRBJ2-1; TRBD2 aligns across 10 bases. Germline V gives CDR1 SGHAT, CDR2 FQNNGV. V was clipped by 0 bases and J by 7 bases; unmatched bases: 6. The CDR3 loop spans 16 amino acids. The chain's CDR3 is CASSLDLAGVWNEQFF. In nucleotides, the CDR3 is TGTGCCAGCAGCTTAGATCTAGCGGGAGTATGGAATGAGCAGTTCTTC.

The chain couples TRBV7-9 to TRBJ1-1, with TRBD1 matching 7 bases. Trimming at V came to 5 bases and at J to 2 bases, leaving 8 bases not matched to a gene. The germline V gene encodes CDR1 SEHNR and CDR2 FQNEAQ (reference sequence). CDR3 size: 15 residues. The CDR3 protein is CASSLWTGLNTEAFF. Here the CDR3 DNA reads TGTGCCAGCAGCCTATGGACAGGATTAAACACTGAAGCTTTCTTT.

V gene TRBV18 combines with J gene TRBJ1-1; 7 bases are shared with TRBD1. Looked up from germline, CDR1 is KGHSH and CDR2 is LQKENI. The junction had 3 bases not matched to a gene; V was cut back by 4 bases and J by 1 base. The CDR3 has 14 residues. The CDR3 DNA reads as TGTGCCAGCTCACAACAGGGGTGGAACACTGAAGCTTTCTTT. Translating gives CASSQQGWNTEAFF. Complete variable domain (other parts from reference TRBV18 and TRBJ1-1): NAGVMQNPRHLVRRRGQEARLRCSPMKGHSHVYWYRQLPEEGLKFMVYLQKENIIDESGMPKERFSAEFPKEGPSILRIQQVVRGDSAAYFCASSQQGWNTEAFFGQGTRLTVV.

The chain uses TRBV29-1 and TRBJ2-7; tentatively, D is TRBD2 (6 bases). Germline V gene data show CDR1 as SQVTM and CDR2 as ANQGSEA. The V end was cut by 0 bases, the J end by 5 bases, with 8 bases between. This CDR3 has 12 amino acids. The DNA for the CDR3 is TGCAGCGTTGAAGACGGGGGACACGAGCAGTACTTC. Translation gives CSVEDGGHEQYF.

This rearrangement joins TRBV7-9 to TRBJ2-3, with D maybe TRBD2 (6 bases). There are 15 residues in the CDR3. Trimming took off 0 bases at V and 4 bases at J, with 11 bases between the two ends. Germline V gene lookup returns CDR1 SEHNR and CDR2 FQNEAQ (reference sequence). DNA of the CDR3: TGTGCCAGCAGCTTAGCTGCGGGGAGCGCAGATACGCAGTATTTT. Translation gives CASSLAAGSADTQYF.

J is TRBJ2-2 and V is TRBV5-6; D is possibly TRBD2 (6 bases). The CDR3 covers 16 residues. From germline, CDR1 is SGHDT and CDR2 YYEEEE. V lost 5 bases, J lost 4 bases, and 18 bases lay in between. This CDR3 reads CASRPPEGRSTGELFF. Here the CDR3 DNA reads TGTGCCAGCAGGCCCCCGGAGGGGCGTAGCACCGGGGAGCTGTTTTTT.

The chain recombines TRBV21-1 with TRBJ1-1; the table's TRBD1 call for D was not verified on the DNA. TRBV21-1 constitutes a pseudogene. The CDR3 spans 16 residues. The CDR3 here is CASSKRSQGMGTEAFF. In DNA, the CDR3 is TGTGCCAGCAGCAAAAGGTCCCAGGGAATGGGCACTGAAGCTTTCTTT.

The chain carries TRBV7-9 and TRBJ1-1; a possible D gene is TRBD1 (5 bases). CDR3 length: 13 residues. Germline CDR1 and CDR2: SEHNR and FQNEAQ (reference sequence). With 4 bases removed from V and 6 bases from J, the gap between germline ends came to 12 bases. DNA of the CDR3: TGTGCCAGCAGCTCGCTGGACATCTCTGAAGCTTTCTTT. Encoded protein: CASSSLDISEAFF.

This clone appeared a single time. The CDR3 reads CASSVVGGWEQFF. In DNA form, the CDR3 reads TGCGCCAGCAGCGTGGTAGGGGGTTGGGAGCAGTTCTTC. The rearrangement uses TRBV5-1 and TRBJ2-1, with D possibly TRBD1 on 6 matching bases. Looked up from germline, CDR1 is SGHRS and CDR2 is YFSETQ. The ends were cut back, 4 bases at V and 10 bases at J, with 15 bases in the middle. The CDR3 consists of 13 residues.

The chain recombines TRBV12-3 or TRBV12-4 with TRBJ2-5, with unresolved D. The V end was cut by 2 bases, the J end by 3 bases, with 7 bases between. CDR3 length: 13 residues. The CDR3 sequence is CASSLNRKETQYF. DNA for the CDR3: TGTGCCAGCAGTTTAAATAGAAAAGAGACCCAGTACTTC.

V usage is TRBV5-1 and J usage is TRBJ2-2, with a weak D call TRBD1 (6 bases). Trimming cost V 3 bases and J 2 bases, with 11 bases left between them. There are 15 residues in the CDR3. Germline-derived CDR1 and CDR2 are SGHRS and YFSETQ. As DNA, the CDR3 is TGCGCCAGCAGCTGGGGGCCGGCTAACACCGGGGAGCTGTTTTTT. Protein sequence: CASSWGPANTGELFF.

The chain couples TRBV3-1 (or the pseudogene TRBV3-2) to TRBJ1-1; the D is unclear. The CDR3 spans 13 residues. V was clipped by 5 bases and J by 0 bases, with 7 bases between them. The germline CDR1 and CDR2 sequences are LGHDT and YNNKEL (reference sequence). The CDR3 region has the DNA TGTGCCAGCAGCACGCCAGTGAACACTGAAGCTTTCTTT. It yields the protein CASSTPVNTEAFF.

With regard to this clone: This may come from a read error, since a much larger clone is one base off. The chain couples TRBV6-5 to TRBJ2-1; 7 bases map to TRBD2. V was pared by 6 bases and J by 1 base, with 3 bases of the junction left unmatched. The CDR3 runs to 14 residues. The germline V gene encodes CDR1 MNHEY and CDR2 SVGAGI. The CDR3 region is CASSLSGSYNEQFF. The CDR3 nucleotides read TGTGCCAGCAGCCTTAGCGGGTCCTACAATGAGCAGTTCTTC.

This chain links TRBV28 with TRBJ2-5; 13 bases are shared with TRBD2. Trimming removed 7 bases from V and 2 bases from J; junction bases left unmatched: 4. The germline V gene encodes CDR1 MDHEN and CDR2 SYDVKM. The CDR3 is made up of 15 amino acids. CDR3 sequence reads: CASNELAGGQETQYF. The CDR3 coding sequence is TGTGCCAGCAACGAACTAGCGGGAGGGCAAGAGACCCAGTACTTC.

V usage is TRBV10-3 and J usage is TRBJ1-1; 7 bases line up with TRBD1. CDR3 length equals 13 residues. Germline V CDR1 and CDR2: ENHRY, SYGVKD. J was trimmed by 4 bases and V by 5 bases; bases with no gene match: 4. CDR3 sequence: CAISPDRRTEAFF. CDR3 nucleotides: TGTGCCATCAGTCCGGACAGGCGCACTGAAGCTTTCTTT.

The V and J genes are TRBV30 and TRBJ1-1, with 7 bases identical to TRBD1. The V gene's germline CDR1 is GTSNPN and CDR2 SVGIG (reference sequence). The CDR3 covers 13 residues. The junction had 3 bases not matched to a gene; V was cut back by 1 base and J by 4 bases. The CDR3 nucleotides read TGTGCCTGGAGTGGACAGGGTAGCACTGAAGCTTTCTTT. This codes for CAWSGQGSTEAFF.

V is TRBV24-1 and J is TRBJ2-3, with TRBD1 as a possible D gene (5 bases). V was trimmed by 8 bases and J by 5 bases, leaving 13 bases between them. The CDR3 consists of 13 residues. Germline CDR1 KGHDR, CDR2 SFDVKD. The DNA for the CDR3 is TGTGCCACCATATCCAGGGCGATAGATACGCAGTATTTT. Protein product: CATISRAIDTQYF.